These 21 T cell receptor beta chains were all obtained from the same sample, sequenced in a study of blood T cell repertoires in COVID-19. The assay was immunoSEQ multiplex PCR, and TCRdb's table has in-frame clones only and misses some. The profile covers about 190,000 clones, with 88% appearing a single time and 2.1% taken by the ten largest. Sequencing was performed on peripheral blood. The source of these receptors is a man aged 70 or older with active or convalescent COVID-19.

The chain joins TRBV24-1 to TRBJ1-2, with no clear D. Looked up from germline, CDR1 is KGHDR and CDR2 is SFDVKD. V lost 1 base, J lost 8 bases, and 13 bases lay in between. The CDR3 covers 14 residues. CDR3 sequence (DNA): TGTGCCACCAGTGATTTTACACGAGTGGGCGGCTACACCTTC. It codes for CATSDFTRVGGYTF.

CDR3 DNA sequence: TGTGCCAGCAGCCCCCTATACGACAGGAGGAGAGGGGTAAACATTCAGTACTTC. Its protein is CASSPLYDRRRGVNIQYF. V is TRBV3-1 (or the pseudogene TRBV3-2) and J is TRBJ2-4, with D tentatively TRBD1 (6 bases). This CDR3 is 18 amino acids long. V was pared by 4 bases and J by 6 bases, with 25 bases between. CDR1 LGHDT and CDR2 YNNKEL come from the germline V gene (reference sequence).

The CDR3 here is CASSPPGEQETQYF. CDR3 DNA sequence: TGTGCCAGCTCACCACCGGGAGAACAAGAGACCCAGTACTTC. V usage is TRBV18 and J usage is TRBJ2-5; TRBD2 might be the D (5 bases). Germline CDR1 and CDR2: KGHSH and LQKENI. Trimming shortened V by 0 bases and J by 2 bases, and 7 bases separated the two germline ends. The CDR3 sequence is 14 residues long. The whole variable domain, filled in from reference TRBV18 and TRBJ2-5, reads NAGVMQNPRHLVRRRGQEARLRCSPMKGHSHVYWYRQLPEEGLKFMVYLQKENIIDESGMPKERFSAEFPKEGPSILRIQQVVRGDSAAYFCASSPPGEQETQYFGPGTRLLVL.

The J gene is TRBJ1-2, the V gene TRBV4-1, with 8 positions matching TRBD1. The CDR3 spans 19 residues. V lost 1 base to trimming and J lost 5 bases; unmatched junction nucleotides: 18. CDR1 is MGHRA, CDR2 YSYEKL, per germline. In nucleotides, the CDR3 is TGCGCCAGCAGCCAAGTTGTAGGGGACAGGCCGAGCCATACTTATGGCTACACCTTC. Translating it yields CASSQVVGDRPSHTYGYTF.

CDR3 sequence: CASSYWTGTRTDTQYF. DNA of the CDR3: TGTGCCAGCAGCTACTGGACCGGGACTCGCACAGATACGCAGTATTTT. The chain combines TRBV5-6 with TRBJ2-3; D is possibly TRBD2 (6 bases). The CDR3 consists of 16 residues. The V gene lost 3 bases and the J gene lost 1 base, with 15 bases spanning the gap. Germline-derived CDR1 and CDR2 are SGHDT and YYEEEE.

The genes are TRBV6-5 and TRBJ2-2; 9 positions agree with TRBD1. Unmatched junction bases numbered 3, after V lost 6 bases and J lost 4 bases. In germline, CDR1 is MNHEY, CDR2 SVGAGI. There are 14 residues in the CDR3. The CDR3 spells CASRRDRVTGELFF. CDR3 in DNA: TGTGCCAGCAGGCGGGACAGGGTCACCGGGGAGCTGTTTTTT.

The rearrangement links TRBV11-2 to TRBJ1-6; unclear D gene. This CDR3 is 13 amino acids long. Trimming cost V 5 bases and J 6 bases, with 8 bases left between them. The germline gives CDR1 SGHAT, CDR2 FQNNGV. CDR3 nucleotides: TGTGCCAGCAGCCAGACAACTAATTCACCCCTCCACTTT. It encodes CASSQTTNSPLHF.

The V call is TRBV19, the J call TRBJ2-2; 9 bases align to TRBD1. CDR1 LNHDA and CDR2 SQIVND come from the germline V gene (reference sequence). The CDR3 covers 15 residues. V shed 4 bases, J shed 1 base, and the junction held 1 base outside the gene matches. The CDR3 sequence: CASSRDRVNTGELFF. CDR3 DNA sequence: TGTGCCAGTAGTAGGGACAGGGTGAACACCGGGGAGCTGTTTTTT.

The chain recombines TRBV29-1 with TRBJ2-1; TRBD2 matches at 9 bases. This CDR3 spans 14 amino acids. Trimming at V came to 1 base and at J to 6 bases, leaving 4 bases not matched to a gene. Germline assignment: CDR1 SQVTM and CDR2 ANQGSEA. CDR3 protein: CSVEGLAGSNEQFF. DNA for the CDR3: TGCAGCGTTGAAGGGCTAGCGGGAAGCAATGAGCAGTTCTTC.

V usage is TRBV5-1 and J usage is TRBJ2-3, with D perhaps matching TRBD2 (6 bases). CDR1 and CDR2 (germline): SGHRS, YFSETQ. The CDR3 consists of 16 residues. Trimming stripped 2 bases from V and 5 bases from J, with 18 bases between. The CDR3 reads CASSLGSSVGGDTQYF. In DNA, the CDR3 is TGCGCCAGCAGCTTAGGGTCTAGCGTGGGTGGAGATACGCAGTATTTT.

This rearrangement joins TRBV7-2 to TRBJ2-6, with TRBD1 matching 9 bases. This CDR3 is 18 amino acids long. V gave up 3 bases and J gave up 4 bases; unmatched junction bases: 10. From germline, CDR1 is SGHTA and CDR2 FQGNSA. CDR3 DNA sequence: TGTGCCAGCAGCTTTGGGACAGGGTTGACGGGGGGGGCCAACGTCCTGACTTTC. Its protein is CASSFGTGLTGGANVLTF.

The chain carries TRBV2 and TRBJ1-4, with a possible D match to TRBD1 (5 bases). The V and J ends lost 6 bases and 3 bases respectively, with 14 bases between them. CDR3 size: 15 residues. Germline CDR1 reads SNHLY; CDR2 reads FYNNEI. CDR3 nucleotides: TGTGCCAGCAGCGCCTCGGGGGTACCTAATGAAAAACTGTTTTTT. Encoded protein: CASSASGVPNEKLFF.

The V call is TRBV30, the J call TRBJ1-5; no firm D call. This CDR3 has 15 amino acids. Germline V gives CDR1 GTSNPN, CDR2 SVGIG (reference sequence). V was pared by 0 bases and J by 4 bases, with 13 bases between. CDR3 in DNA: TGTGCCTGGAGTGTAAAGCTGGGCTGGAATCAGCCCCAGCATTTT. This encodes CAWSVKLGWNQPQHF.

This clone showed up just once. The chain is built from TRBV4-3 and TRBJ2-7; D is perhaps TRBD1 (8 bases). This CDR3 is built from 17 residues. Germline V gene data show CDR1 as LGHNA and CDR2 as YSLEER. Trimming left V 0 bases short and J 2 bases short, with 17 bases between. The CDR3 spells CASSQDRQGAGAYEQYF. The CDR3 DNA reads TGCGCCAGCAGCCAAGATCGGCAGGGGGCGGGGGCCTACGAGCAGTACTTC.

In nucleotides, the CDR3 is TGTGCCAGCAGCTTCTTTACAGGACAGGGTGGGGTCTCTGGAAACACCATATATTTT. It is translated as CASSFFTGQGGVSGNTIYF. The V and J genes are TRBV5-5 and TRBJ1-3; 8 bases line up with TRBD1. Trimming cost V 2 bases and J 0 bases; bases outside gene matches: 13. The germline V gene encodes CDR1 SGHKS and CDR2 YYEKEE (reference sequence). The CDR3 is made up of 19 amino acids.

The chain has TRBV6-5 and TRBJ2-6; possible D gene TRBD1, 5 bases. Germline V gene lookup returns CDR1 MNHEY and CDR2 SVGAGI. Trimming cost V 4 bases and J 0 bases, with 10 bases left between them. This CDR3 is built from 16 residues. CDR3 residues: CASSSRTPSGANVLTF. CDR3 coding DNA: TGTGCCAGCAGTTCAAGGACACCCTCTGGGGCCAACGTCCTGACTTTC.

V usage is TRBV15 and J usage is TRBJ2-3, with unresolved D. The CDR3 contains 15 residues. Looked up from germline, CDR1 is LNHNV and CDR2 is YYDKDF (reference sequence). The V and J ends lost 4 bases and 3 bases respectively, with 14 bases between them. CDR3 sequence reads: CATSKDRVVTDTQYF. Here the CDR3 DNA reads TGTGCCACCAGCAAAGACCGGGTGGTTACAGATACGCAGTATTTT. The variable domain in full, with the rest retrieved from reference TRBV15 and TRBJ2-3, is DAMVIQNPRYQVTQFGKPVTLSCSQTLNHNVMYWYQQKSSQAPKLLFHYYDKDFNNEADTPDNFQSRRPNTSFCFLDIRSPGLGDTAMYLCATSKDRVVTDTQYFGPGTRLTVL.

The chain combines TRBV7-2 with TRBJ1-3; no reliable D call. Germline loops: CDR1 SGHTA, CDR2 FQGNSA. The CDR3 covers 15 residues. V was clipped by 5 bases and J by 3 bases, with 14 bases between them. CDR3 DNA sequence: TGTGCCAGCAGCCTACGAGGATTTGGTGGAAACACCATATATTTT. Residues: CASSLRGFGGNTIYF.

This chain uses TRBV3-1 (or the pseudogene TRBV3-2) with TRBJ2-1; D gene uncertain. Trimming took off 0 bases at V and 7 bases at J, with 16 bases between the two ends. CDR1 and CDR2 from the germline V gene are LGHDT and YNNKEL (reference sequence). The CDR3 is made up of 16 amino acids. CDR3 amino acids: CASSQDIQPPRNEQFF. DNA for the CDR3: TGTGCCAGCAGCCAAGATATACAACCCCCCCGAAATGAGCAGTTCTTC.

The V and J genes are TRBV30 and TRBJ1-5; D is perhaps TRBD1 (6 bases). The CDR3 totals 15 residues. Trimming removed 3 bases at V and 0 bases at J, with 12 bases between. Germline V gives CDR1 GTSNPN, CDR2 SVGIG (reference sequence). Here the CDR3 reads CAWRIQGDSNQPQHF. CDR3 coding DNA: TGTGCCTGGAGAATACAGGGCGATAGCAATCAGCCCCAGCATTTT.

This chain connects TRBV10-3 to TRBJ1-2; D unresolved. Per germline, CDR1 ENHRY and CDR2 SYGVKD. This CDR3 is built from 15 residues. Trimming pared 4 bases from V and 0 bases from J, leaving 12 bases between. DNA of the CDR3: TGTGCCATCAGTGGAAAGCAAGAACCTAACTATGGCTACACCTTC. Translated, it gives CAISGKQEPNYGYTF.